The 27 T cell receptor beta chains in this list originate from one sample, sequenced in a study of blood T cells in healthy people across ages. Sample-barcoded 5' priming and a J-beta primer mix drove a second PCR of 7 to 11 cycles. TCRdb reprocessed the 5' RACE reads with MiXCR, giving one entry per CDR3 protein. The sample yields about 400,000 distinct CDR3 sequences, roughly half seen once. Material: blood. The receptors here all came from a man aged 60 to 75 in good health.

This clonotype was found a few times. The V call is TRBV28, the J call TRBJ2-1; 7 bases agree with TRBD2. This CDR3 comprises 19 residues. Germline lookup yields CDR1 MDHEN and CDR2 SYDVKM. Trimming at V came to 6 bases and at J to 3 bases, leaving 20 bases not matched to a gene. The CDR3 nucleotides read TGTGCCAGCAGCCGGACTAGACCCCCTGTAGGCCCTGGCTACAATGAGCAGTTCTTC. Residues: CASSRTRPPVGPGYNEQFF. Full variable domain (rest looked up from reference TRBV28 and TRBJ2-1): DVKVTQSSRYLVKRTGEKVFLECVQDMDHENMFWYRQDPGLGLRLIYFSYDVKMKEKGDIPEGYSVSREKKERFSLILESASTNQTSMYLCASSRTRPPVGPGYNEQFFGPGTRLTVL.

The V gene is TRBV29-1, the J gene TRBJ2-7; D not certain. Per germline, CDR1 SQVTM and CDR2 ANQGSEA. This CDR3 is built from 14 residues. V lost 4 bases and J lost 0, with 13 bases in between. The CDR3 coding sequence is TGCAGCGTTGTACGGGTTACGAGCTCCTACGAGCAGTACTTC. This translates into CSVVRVTSSYEQYF.

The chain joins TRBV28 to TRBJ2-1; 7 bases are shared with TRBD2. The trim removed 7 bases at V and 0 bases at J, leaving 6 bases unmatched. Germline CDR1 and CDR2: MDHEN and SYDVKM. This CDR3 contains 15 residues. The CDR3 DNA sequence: TGTGCCAGCAAGTCGGGCGGGAGCTCCTACAATGAGCAGTTCTTC. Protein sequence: CASKSGGSSYNEQFF.

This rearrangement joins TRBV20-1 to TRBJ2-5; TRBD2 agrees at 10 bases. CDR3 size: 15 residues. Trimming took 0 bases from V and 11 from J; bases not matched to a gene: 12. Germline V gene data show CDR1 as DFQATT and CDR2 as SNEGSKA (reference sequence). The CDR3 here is CSARDLAGVLDEQYF. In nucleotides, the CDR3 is TGCAGTGCTAGAGACCTAGCGGGAGTACTAGATGAGCAGTACTTC.

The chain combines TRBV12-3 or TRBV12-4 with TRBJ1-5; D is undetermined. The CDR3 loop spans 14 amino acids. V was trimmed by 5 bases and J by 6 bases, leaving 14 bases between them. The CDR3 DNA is TGTGCCAGCAGTCCTACGGGAGAGGGTCAGCCCCAGCATTTT. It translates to CASSPTGEGQPQHF.

The CDR3 DNA reads as TGCGCCAGCAGCCAAGTCGGGACTAGCAGCACAGATACGCAGTATTTT. Its protein product is CASSQVGTSSTDTQYF. The rearrangement uses TRBV4-3 and TRBJ2-3; 9 bases fit TRBD2. J gave up 0 bases and V 1 base, and 2 bases lay outside the gene matches. CDR1 is LGHNA, CDR2 YSLEER, per germline. This CDR3 has 16 amino acids.

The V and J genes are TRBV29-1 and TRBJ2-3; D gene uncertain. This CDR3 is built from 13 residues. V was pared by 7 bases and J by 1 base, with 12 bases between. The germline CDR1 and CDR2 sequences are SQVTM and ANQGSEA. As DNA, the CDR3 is TGCAGCGCCGAGGACGGAGGCACAGATACGCAGTATTTT. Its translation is CSAEDGGTDTQYF.

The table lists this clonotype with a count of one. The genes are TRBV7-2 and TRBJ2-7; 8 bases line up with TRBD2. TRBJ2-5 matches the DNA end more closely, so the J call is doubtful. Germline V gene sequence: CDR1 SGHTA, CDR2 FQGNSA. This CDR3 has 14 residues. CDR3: CASSLGGRIETQYF. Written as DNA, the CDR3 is TGTGCCAGCAGCTTAGGCGGGAGGATTGAGACCCAGTACTTC.

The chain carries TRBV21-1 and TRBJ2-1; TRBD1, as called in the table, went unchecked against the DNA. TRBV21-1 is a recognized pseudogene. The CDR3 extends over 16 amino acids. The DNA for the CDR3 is TGTGCCAGCAGCTCCTCCCGGGACAGAGTAGACAATGAGCAGTTCTTC. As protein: CASSSSRDRVDNEQFF.

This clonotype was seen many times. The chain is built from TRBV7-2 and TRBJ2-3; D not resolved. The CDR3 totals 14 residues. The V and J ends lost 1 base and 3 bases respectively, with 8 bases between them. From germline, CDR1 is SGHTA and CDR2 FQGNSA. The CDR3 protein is CASSLVGRTDTQYF. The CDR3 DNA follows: TGTGCCAGCAGCTTAGTAGGGCGGACAGATACGCAGTATTTT.

The CDR3, as DNA: TGTGCCACCAGCAGAGGCATGATTGGTGGGCATTCACCCCTCCACTTT. Translation gives CATSRGMIGGHSPLHF. This chain uses TRBV15 with TRBJ1-6; D is unclear. With 1 base removed from V and 8 bases from J, the gap between germline ends came to 15 bases. Germline V gene data show CDR1 as LNHNV and CDR2 as YYDKDF (reference sequence). The CDR3 runs 16 residues.

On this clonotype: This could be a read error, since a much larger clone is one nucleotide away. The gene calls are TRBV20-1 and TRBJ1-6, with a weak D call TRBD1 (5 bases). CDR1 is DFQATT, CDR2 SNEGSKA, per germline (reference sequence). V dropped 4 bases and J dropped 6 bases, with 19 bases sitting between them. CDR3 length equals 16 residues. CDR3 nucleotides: TGCAGTGCTAAAGATAGGAAGGGACCCTGTAATTCACCCCTCCACTTT. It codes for CSAKDRKGPCNSPLHF.

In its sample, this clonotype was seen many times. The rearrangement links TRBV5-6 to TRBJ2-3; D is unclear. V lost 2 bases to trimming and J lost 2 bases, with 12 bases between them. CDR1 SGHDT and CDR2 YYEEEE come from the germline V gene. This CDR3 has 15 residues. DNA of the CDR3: TGTGCCAGCAGCTTCGAGCTAACGACCACAGATACGCAGTATTTT. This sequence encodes CASSFELTTTDTQYF.

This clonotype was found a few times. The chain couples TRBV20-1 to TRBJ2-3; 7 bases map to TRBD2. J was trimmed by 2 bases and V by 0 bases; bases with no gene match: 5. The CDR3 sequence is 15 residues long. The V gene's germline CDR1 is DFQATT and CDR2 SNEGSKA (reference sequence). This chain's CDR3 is CSARDGGDFTDTQYF. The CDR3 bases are TGCAGTGCTAGAGATGGGGGGGACTTCACAGATACGCAGTATTTT.

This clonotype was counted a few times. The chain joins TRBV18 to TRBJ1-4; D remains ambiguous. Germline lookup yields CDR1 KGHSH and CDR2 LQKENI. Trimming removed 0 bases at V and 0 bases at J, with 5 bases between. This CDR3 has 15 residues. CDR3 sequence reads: CASSPPVATNEKLFF. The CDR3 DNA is TGTGCCAGCTCACCACCGGTAGCAACTAATGAAAAACTGTTTTTT.

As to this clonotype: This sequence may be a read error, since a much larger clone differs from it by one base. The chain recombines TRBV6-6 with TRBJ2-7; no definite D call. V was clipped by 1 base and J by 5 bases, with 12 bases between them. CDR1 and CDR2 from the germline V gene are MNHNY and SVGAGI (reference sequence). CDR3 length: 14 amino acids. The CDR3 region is CASSYLMGEDEQYF. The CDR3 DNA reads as TGTGCCAGCAGTTACTTGATGGGCGAGGACGAGCAGTACTTC.

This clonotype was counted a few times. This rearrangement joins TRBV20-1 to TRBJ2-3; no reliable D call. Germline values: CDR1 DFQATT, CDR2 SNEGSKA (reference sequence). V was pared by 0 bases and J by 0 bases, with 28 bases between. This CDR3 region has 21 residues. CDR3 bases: TGCAGTGCTAGAGATCTGGCGGCAGCCCGTAGGCGAGGATCTAGCACAGATACGCAGTATTTT. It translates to CSARDLAAARRRGSSTDTQYF.

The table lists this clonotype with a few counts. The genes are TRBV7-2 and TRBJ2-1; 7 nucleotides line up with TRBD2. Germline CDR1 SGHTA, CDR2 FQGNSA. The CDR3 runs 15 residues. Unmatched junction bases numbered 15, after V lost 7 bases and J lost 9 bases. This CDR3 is CASNYGGTTGSEQFF. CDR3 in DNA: TGTGCCAGCAACTATGGCGGGACTACTGGCAGTGAGCAGTTCTTC.

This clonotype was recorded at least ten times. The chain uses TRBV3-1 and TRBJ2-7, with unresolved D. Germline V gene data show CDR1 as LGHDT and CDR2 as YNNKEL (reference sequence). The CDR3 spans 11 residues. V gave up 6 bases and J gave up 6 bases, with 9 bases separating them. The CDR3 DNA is TGTGCCAGCAGACTCGGACGCGAGCAGTACTTC. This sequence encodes CASRLGREQYF.

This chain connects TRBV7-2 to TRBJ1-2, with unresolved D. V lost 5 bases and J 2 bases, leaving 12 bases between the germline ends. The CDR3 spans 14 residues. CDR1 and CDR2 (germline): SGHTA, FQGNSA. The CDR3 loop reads CASSGGRENYGYTF. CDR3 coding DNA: TGTGCCAGCAGCGGAGGACGGGAAAACTATGGCTACACCTTC.

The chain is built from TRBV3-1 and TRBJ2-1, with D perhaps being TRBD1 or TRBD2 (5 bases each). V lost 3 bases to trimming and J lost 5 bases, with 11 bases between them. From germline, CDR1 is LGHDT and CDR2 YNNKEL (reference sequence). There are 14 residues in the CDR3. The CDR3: CASSQPGTDNEQFF. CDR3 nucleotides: TGTGCCAGCAGCCAGCCCGGGACCGACAATGAGCAGTTCTTC.

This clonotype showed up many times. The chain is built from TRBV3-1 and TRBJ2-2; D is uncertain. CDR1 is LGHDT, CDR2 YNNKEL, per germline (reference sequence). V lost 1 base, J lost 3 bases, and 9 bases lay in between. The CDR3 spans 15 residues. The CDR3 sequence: CASSQAQPHTGELFF. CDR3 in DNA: TGTGCCAGCAGCCAAGCACAGCCCCACACCGGGGAGCTGTTTTTT.

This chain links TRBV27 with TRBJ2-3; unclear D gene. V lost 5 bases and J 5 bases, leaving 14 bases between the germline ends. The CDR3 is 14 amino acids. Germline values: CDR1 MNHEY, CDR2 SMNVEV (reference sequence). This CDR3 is CASSRGVVEDTQYF. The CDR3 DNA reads TGTGCCAGCAGTCGAGGAGTAGTCGAAGATACGCAGTATTTT.

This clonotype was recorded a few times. The CDR3 loop reads CASSLRENYEQYF. The CDR3 nucleotides are TGTGCCAGCAGCTTAAGGGAAAACTACGAGCAGTACTTC. The V and J genes are TRBV7-2 and TRBJ2-7; no clear D. The germline V gene encodes CDR1 SGHTA and CDR2 FQGNSA. This CDR3 is 13 amino acids long. Trimming pared 2 bases from V and 3 bases from J, leaving 8 bases between.

CDR3 sequence reads: CASSTYRGPMGTEAFF. CDR3 DNA: TGTGCCAGCAGCACATACAGGGGGCCGATGGGCACTGAAGCTTTCTTT. The chain uses TRBV27 and TRBJ1-1, with TRBD1 identical over 9 bases. The CDR3 loop spans 16 amino acids. CDR1 is MNHEY, CDR2 SMNVEV, per germline (reference sequence). The V segment lost 6 bases and the J segment 4 bases; nucleotides outside the gene matches: 12.

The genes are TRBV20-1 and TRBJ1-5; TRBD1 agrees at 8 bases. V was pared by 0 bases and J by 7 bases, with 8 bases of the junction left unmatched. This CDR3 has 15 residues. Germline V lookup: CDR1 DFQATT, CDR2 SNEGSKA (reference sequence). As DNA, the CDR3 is TGCAGTGCTAGAGATCGGAACAGGGGGGACCAGCCCCAGCATTTT. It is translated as CSARDRNRGDQPQHF.

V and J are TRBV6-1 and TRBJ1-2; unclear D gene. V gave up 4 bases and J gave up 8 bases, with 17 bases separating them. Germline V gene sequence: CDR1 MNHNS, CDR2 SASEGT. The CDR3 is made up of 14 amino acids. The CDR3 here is CASSATRRTGGYTF. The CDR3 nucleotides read TGTGCCAGCAGTGCTACGAGGAGGACGGGCGGCTACACCTTC.